This is a list of T cell receptor beta chains from one sample in a study of PD-L1 blockade in urothelial cancer. The protocol was immunoSEQ multiplex PCR, while the TCRdb copy is restricted to in-frame clones and leaves out a portion. The sample consists of roughly 120,000 clones, 85% to 90% of them appearing once. Sequenced here: PBMCs, sampled around atezolizumab (anti-PD-L1) treatment. These receptors came from a man in his sixties with urothelial cancer. CDR3s include the opening cysteine and the closing phenylalanine or tryptophan. Fields, in order: J gene, V gene, D gene, clone size, CDR3 DNA, CDR3 protein. The D gene is left open where the match is weak. For some rows the clone size is stated as once, few or many, or as a class when expanded; others skip it.

TRBJ1-2,TRBV13,-,once,TGTGCCAGCAGCCAGGGGACGGCCCGTGCGGGCTACACCTTC,CASSQGTARAGYTF
TRBJ2-1,TRBV6-6,-,once,TGTGCCAGCAGTCGTCCGGGTATCCCAAATGAGCAGTTCTTC,CASSRPGIPNEQFF
TRBJ2-7,TRBV4-1,TRBD2,-,TGCGCCAGCAGCTTCAAGACGGGGGGGCGGGACGGTCCTTTATACGAGCAGTACTTC,CASSFKTGGRDGPLYEQYF
TRBJ1-1,TRBV7-9,-,-,TGTGCCAGCAGCCCCCAGAGTTCACGACTTTACTTT,CASSPQSSRLYF
TRBJ2-2,TRBV10-3,TRBD1,-,TGTGCCAGTAAAGACAGGGACCTGACCGGGGAGCTGTTTTTT,CASKDRDLTGELFF
TRBJ1-6,TRBV5-5,-,-,TGTGCCAGCAGCACGGCGACAGGAACCTCACCCCTCCACTTT,CASSTATGTSPLHF
TRBJ1-2,TRBV27,-,-,TGTGCCAGCAGCTTGAAGGGGGGGATCTATGGCTACACCTTC,CASSLKGGIYGYTF
TRBJ2-3,TRBV10-3,TRBD2,-,TGTGCCATCAGTGGAAGTGTAGCGGGGAGCCCTAGCACAGATACGCAGTATTTT,CAISGSVAGSPSTDTQYF
TRBJ2-7,TRBV2,TRBD1,few,TGTGCCAGCAGTGCACTTCAACAGGGGGCAGGCGAGCAGTACTTC,CASSALQQGAGEQYF
TRBJ1-2,TRBV7-9,-,-,TGTGCCAGCAGCGATTCAACAGGGTTAGGGGGCTACACCTTC,CASSDSTGLGGYTF
TRBJ2-6,TRBV5-1,TRBD1,-,TGCGCCAGCAGCCCGACAGGGTCCGGGGCCAACGTCCTGACTTTC,CASSPTGSGANVLTF
TRBJ1-6,TRBV19,-,-,TGTGCCAGTAGTATCCGTGGCGGGAATTCACCCCTCCACTTT,CASSIRGGNSPLHF
TRBJ2-3,TRBV5-6,TRBD1,-,TGTGCCAGCAGCTTGGGGGGGGGACAGGGGGAAGATACGCAGTATTTT,CASSLGGGQGEDTQYF
TRBJ2-5,TRBV7-7,-,-,TGTGCCAGCAGCTATACAGGGATAGGCGAAGAGACCCAGTACTTC,CASSYTGIGEETQYF
TRBJ2-3,TRBV11-3,-,-,TGTGCCAGCAGTCCCCCCCAGACAAATACGCAGTATTTT,CASSPPQTNTQYF
TRBJ2-1,TRBV5-1,-,-,TGCGCCAGCAGCTTATTTCAGCGGGCGAGCTCCTACAATGAGCAGTTCTTC,CASSLFQRASSYNEQFF
TRBJ2-2,TRBV21-1,-,-,TGTGCCAGCAGCAAAGTCAGGCTCCCTGGGCCCGGGGAGCTGTTTTTT,CASSKVRLPGPGELFF
TRBJ2-5,TRBV7-3,TRBD1,-,TGTGCCAGCAGTAAGACAGGGGGCCGCGAGACCCAGTACTTC,CASSKTGGRETQYF
TRBJ2-7,TRBV5-1,TRBD1,-,TGCGCCAGCAGACCCCTTGGGACAGGGGTAACCTACGAGCAGTACTTC,CASRPLGTGVTYEQYF
TRBJ2-5,TRBV18,TRBD2,once,TGTGCCAGCTCATCCACTAGCGGTCTCCAAGAGACCCAGTACTTC,CASSSTSGLQETQYF
TRBJ1-1,TRBV6-6,-,few,TGTGCCAGCAGAGAGCCCGGCGGGAACACTGAAGCTTTCTTT,CASREPGGNTEAFF
TRBJ2-3,TRBV5-4,-,-,TGTGCCAGCAACCCTAGGGTGGGGGGGCGAACAGATACGCAGTATTTT,CASNPRVGGRTDTQYF
TRBJ2-7,TRBV7-9,TRBD1,-,TGTGCCAGCAGCCGAGGACAGGGAGATTACGAGCAGTACTTC,CASSRGQGDYEQYF